Listed below are T cell receptor beta chains from one sample, sequenced in a study of CD8 T cells in Susac syndrome. TCRdb re-called the immunoSEQ multiplex PCR reads through MiXCR, storing one row per CDR3 protein. The sample shows fewer than 85,000 distinct CDR3 sequences, about 95% of them seen only once. Source material: CD8+ T cells from PBMCs. The source is a human donor with multiple sclerosis. The CDR3 runs from the conserved cysteine through the conserved F or W. The order of the fields is clone size, V gene, J gene, D gene, CDR3 protein, CDR3 DNA. D genes are given only for firm matches. Where a row states a size, it is once, few, many or the class of an expanded clone; other rows omit it.

-	TRBV6-5	TRBJ2-3	-	CASSWTMSTDTQYF	TGTGCCAGCAGTTGGACTATGAGCACAGATACGCAGTATTTT
-	TRBV7-9	TRBJ1-3	-	CASSQSAGSGNTIYF	TGTGCCAGCAGCCAATCCGCGGGGTCTGGAAACACCATATATTTT
-	TRBV7-6	TRBJ2-6	TRBD1	CASSQGDTSGANVLTF	TGTGCCAGCAGCCAGGGGGATACCTCTGGGGCCAACGTCCTGACTTTC
-	TRBV19	TRBJ1-1	-	CASNTGNTEAFF	TGTGCCAGTAATACAGGGAACACTGAAGCTTTCTTT
-	TRBV6-1	TRBJ1-1	-	CASSEAARNTEAFF	TGTGCCAGCAGTGAAGCGGCCAGGAACACTGAAGCTTTCTTT
-	TRBV7-8	TRBJ2-7	-	CASSLGTAPSYEQYF	TGTGCCAGCAGCTTAGGAACAGCCCCCTCCTACGAGCAGTACTTC
-	TRBV27	TRBJ2-7	-	CASSQGVEQYF	TGTGCCAGCAGTCAAGGGGTCGAGCAGTACTTC
-	TRBV27	TRBJ2-7	TRBD1	CASSLTGQTYEQYF	TGTGCCAGCAGTTTAACGGGACAGACCTACGAGCAGTACTTC
once	TRBV6-2/TRBV6-3	TRBJ2-5	TRBD2	CASSSLRGSQETQYF	TGTGCCAGCAGTTCCTTGCGGGGGAGCCAAGAGACCCAGTACTTC
-	TRBV7-2	TRBJ2-3	TRBD1	CASSLGTVTDTQYF	TGTGCCAGCAGCTTGGGGACAGTCACAGATACGCAGTATTTT
-	TRBV6-2/TRBV6-3	TRBJ2-3	TRBD2	CASKGSGGIDTQYF	TGTGCCAGCAAGGGTAGCGGGGGGATAGATACGCAGTATTTT